This T cell receptor (beta chain) was sequenced during a study of T cell responses to AZD1222 COVID-19 vaccine. Study-level findings and limits: All repertoire sampling was performed exclusively after the peak T cell response. Once two AZD1222 doses were given, Spike-specific TCR breadth and depth went up. Seropositive at baseline were only 5 or 6 AZD1222 recipients.

To note about this clone: The antigen remains undetermined.

Profiled with immunoSEQ multiplex PCR; TCRdb holds only in-frame clones, not every one. The table lists some 190,000 clones, roughly 94% of them singletons, with approximately 1.7% in the top ten. The V gene's germline CDR1 is MGHRA and CDR2 YSYEKL. This CDR3 has 14 residues. J gave up 5 bases and V 3 bases, and 3 bases lay outside the gene matches. Sample: peripheral blood, taken 28 days after the second dose of the MenACWY control vaccine. The V call is TRBV4-1, the J call TRBJ2-7, with 11 nucleotides matching TRBD1. This sequence originates from an adult who received the MenACWY meningococcal vaccine as a control. CDR3 in amino acids: CASSHGQGADEQYF. CDR3 DNA: TGCGCCAGCAGCCACGGACAGGGGGCCGACGAGCAGTACTTC.